This passage covers 11 T cell receptor beta chains from one sample sequenced in a study of T cell responses to AZD1222 COVID-19 vaccine. The method was immunoSEQ multiplex PCR; TCRdb's version includes in-frame clones alone and lacks a portion of them. The table has about 150,000 clones, about nine tenths seen once. The sequencing here drew on peripheral blood, taken 28 days after the second AZD1222 dose. The source is an adult who received the AZD1222 COVID-19 vaccine.

This sequence joins TRBV6-1 and TRBJ2-6, with TRBD2 as a possible D gene (5 bases). In germline, CDR1 is MNHNS, CDR2 SASEGT. V was cut by 1 base and J by 4 bases, with 8 bases left in between. This CDR3 contains 15 residues. CDR3 nucleotide sequence: TGTGCCAGCAGTGAAGAGGGAGCCGGGGCCAACGTCCTGACTTTC. This encodes CASSEEGAGANVLTF.

The chain is built from TRBV15 and TRBJ2-5; D is undetermined. Trimming cost V 0 bases and J 1 base, with 15 bases left between them. The germline CDR1 and CDR2 sequences are LNHNV and YYDKDF (reference sequence). This CDR3 has 17 amino acids. In nucleotides, the CDR3 is TGTGCCACCAGCAGAGATACCCTGGCGGAAATCCAAGAGACCCAGTACTTC. This encodes CATSRDTLAEIQETQYF.

V is TRBV3-1 (or the pseudogene TRBV3-2) and J is TRBJ2-5; 7 bases fit TRBD2. CDR1 and CDR2 (germline): LGHDT, YNNKEL (reference sequence). CDR3 length equals 17 residues. V was pared by 0 bases and J by 0 bases, with 7 bases of the junction left unmatched. The CDR3 DNA follows: TGTGCCAGCAGCCAAGATGGTCTACTAGCGAACCAAGAGACCCAGTACTTC. Amino acids: CASSQDGLLANQETQYF.

The chain has TRBV29-1 and TRBJ1-2; D gene ambiguous. This CDR3 is built from 13 residues. The V gene's germline CDR1 is SQVTM and CDR2 ANQGSEA. Trimming removed 0 bases at V and 7 bases at J, with 12 bases between. As DNA, the CDR3 is TGCAGCGTTGAAGAATTGCCGCGTGGTGGCTACACCTTC. Translated: CSVEELPRGGYTF. The full variable domain, its missing parts supplied by reference TRBV29-1 and TRBJ1-2, is SAVISQKPSRDICQRGTSLTIQCQVDSQVTMMFWYRQQPGQSLTLIATANQGSEATYESGFVIDKFPISRPNLTFSTLTVSNMSPEDSSIYLCSVEELPRGGYTFGSGTRLTVV.

The genes are TRBV5-1 and TRBJ2-2; D is ambiguous. The CDR3 is 14 amino acids. CDR1 is SGHRS, CDR2 YFSETQ, per germline. With 4 bases removed from V and 7 bases from J, the gap between germline ends came to 14 bases. CDR3 sequence: CASSLTGFDGELFF. The CDR3 DNA reads as TGCGCCAGCAGCCTGACCGGGTTCGACGGGGAGCTGTTTTTT.

The chain employs TRBV6-5 and TRBJ1-1, with no clear D. The V end lost 4 bases, the J end lost 0 bases, and 6 bases lay between the germline ends. This CDR3 comprises 13 residues. Germline lookup yields CDR1 MNHEY and CDR2 SVGAGI. The CDR3 DNA is TGTGCCAGCAGTTCCGGGGTGAACACTGAAGCTTTCTTT. Protein: CASSSGVNTEAFF.

The chain is built from TRBV19 and TRBJ1-5; D is ambiguous. The germline V gene has CDR1 LNHDA and CDR2 SQIVND (reference sequence). The CDR3 extends over 13 amino acids. Trimming stripped 3 bases from V and 7 bases from J, with 10 bases between. CDR3 residues: CASSIPPHQPQHF. As DNA, the CDR3 is TGTGCCAGTAGTATTCCCCCCCACCAGCCCCAGCATTTT.

CDR3 coding DNA: TGCGCCAGCAGCTTGGAGACGGTTAACTATGGCTACACCTTC. It translates to CASSLETVNYGYTF. The chain joins TRBV5-1 to TRBJ1-2; D gene unclear. This CDR3 is 14 amino acids long. Germline V CDR1 and CDR2: SGHRS, YFSETQ. V gave up 0 bases and J gave up 1 base, with 7 bases separating them.

This chain connects TRBV5-1 to TRBJ2-7; D perhaps matches TRBD1 (5 bases). The CDR3 consists of 13 residues. The germline CDR1 and CDR2 sequences are SGHRS and YFSETQ. The V gene lost 1 base and the J gene lost 1 base, with 6 bases spanning the gap. The CDR3: CASSLTGSYEQYF. As DNA, the CDR3 is TGCGCCAGCAGCTTGACAGGTTCCTACGAGCAGTACTTC.

The chain recombines TRBV3-1 (or the pseudogene TRBV3-2) with TRBJ2-3; D call uncertain. V was trimmed by 3 bases and J by 12 bases, leaving 13 bases between them. CDR1 and CDR2 (germline): LGHDT, YNNKEL (reference sequence). This CDR3 is built from 12 residues. CDR3 sequence: CASSQDTTIQYF. CDR3 sequence (DNA): TGTGCCAGCAGCCAGGATACTACCATCCAGTATTTT.

The chain couples TRBV4-2 to TRBJ2-1; 8 bases line up with TRBD1. The germline CDR1 and CDR2 sequences are LGHNA and YNFKEQ. The CDR3 extends over 16 amino acids. Trimming cost V 0 bases and J 10 bases; bases outside gene matches: 11. CDR3 DNA: TGTGCCAGCAGCCAAGATCTGGACAGGGAGCAGAGGGAGCAGTTCTTC. Residues: CASSQDLDREQREQFF.